This T cell receptor beta chain emerged from a study of sequential checkpoint blockade in melanoma. Background on the study: After both sequences, patients received maintenance nivolumab.

Profiled with immunoSEQ multiplex PCR; TCRdb holds only in-frame clones, not every one. This table holds 3,500 to 4,500 clones, around 56% found once. Treatment noted: randomized to nivolumab then ipilimumab (arm A) or the reverse (arm B). DNA-damaging chemotherapy had not been given to any patient beforehand. From thawed PBMCs, live CD3+CD8+ cells negative for CD19 and CD56 were sorted. The specimen comprised CD8+ T cells sorted from blood (inferred from file names), sampled from a patient given nivolumab and ipilimumab in sequence. The TCR was taken from a human donor with melanoma.

The DNA for the CDR3 is TGTGCCAGCAGCGAGGGGTCGGTTGGCAATGAGCAGTTCTTC. It specifies CASSEGSVGNEQFF. The J gene is TRBJ2-1, the V gene TRBV9; maybe TRBD1 (5 bases). CDR3 size: 14 residues. Trimming took off 3 bases at V and 6 bases at J, with 13 bases between the two ends. Germline values: CDR1 SGDLS, CDR2 YYNGEE.